This T cell receptor beta chain stems from a study of T cells after yellow fever vaccination. A process of 5'RACE template switching, which added a universal primer site and UMIs, was used to make TCR cDNA. TCRdb reprocessed the 5' RACE reads via MiXCR and lists one record per CDR3 protein. This sample has roughly 300,000 distinct CDR3 sequences, with roughly 8.6% found just once. Study results and limitations: Post-booster repertoires again held most primary-vaccination clones (roughly 95% CD4, 88% CD8).

CDR3 length: 13 residues. Per germline, CDR1 MGHDK and CDR2 SYGVNS. V lost 4 bases and J 7 bases, leaving 11 bases between the germline ends. Remarks on this clonotype: Its antigen is undetermined.

The sequencing here drew on PBMCs, taken roughly 46 days after the first yellow fever vaccination. J is TRBJ2-1 and V is TRBV25-1, with D possibly being TRBD1 (5 bases). The receptor comes from a young man who received the YFV17D yellow fever vaccine. The DNA of the CDR3 is TGTGCCAGCAGTGGCAGGGCAAGGAATGAGCAGTTCTTC. Translation: CASSGRARNEQFF.